These T cell receptor beta chains were read from a single sample in a study of T cell changes during pregnancy in multiple sclerosis. TCRdb's table, derived via immunoSEQ multiplex PCR, lists solely in-frame clones and lacks some. The table records 50,000 to 65,000 clones, 88% of them present only once. The specimen was peripheral blood, collected in the first trimester of pregnancy. The source is a female donor with multiple sclerosis, enrolled in a pregnancy study. CDR3s include the opening cysteine and the closing phenylalanine or tryptophan. Each record gives: clone size, V gene, J gene, D gene, CDR3 protein, CDR3 DNA. D genes are given only for firm matches. The size of a clone is reported for some rows only, either as once, few or many, or as a class for expanded clones.

few	TRBV9	TRBJ2-7	TRBD1	CASSVGLLGQGIEQYF	TGTGCCAGCAGCGTAGGGTTATTGGGACAGGGGATCGAGCAGTACTTC
.	TRBV2	TRBJ1-2	TRBD1	CASSEGTENYGYTF	TGTGCCAGCAGTGAGGGGACAGAGAACTATGGCTACACCTTC
.	TRBV6-5	TRBJ2-7	.	CASATRKSYEQYF	TGTGCCAGCGCGACTAGAAAATCCTACGAGCAGTACTTC
.	TRBV7-8	TRBJ1-4	.	CASSPQGSGNNEKLFF	TGTGCCAGCAGCCCACAGGGTTCGGGGAATAATGAAAAACTGTTTTTT
.	TRBV6-5	TRBJ1-3	.	CASGSGNTIYF	TGTGCCAGCGGTAGTGGAAACACCATATATTTT
.	TRBV6-5	TRBJ1-1	TRBD1	CASSLQGDTEAFF	TGTGCCAGCAGCCTACAGGGGGACACTGAAGCTTTCTTT
few	TRBV27	TRBJ2-3	TRBD2	CASRTSGRAGDTQYF	TGTGCCAGCAGGACTAGCGGGAGGGCCGGCGATACGCAGTATTTT
.	TRBV4-1	TRBJ2-7	TRBD1	CASSQVPGQPYEQYF	TGCGCCAGCAGCCAAGTACCGGGACAGCCCTACGAGCAGTACTTC
.	TRBV14	TRBJ1-4	.	CASSGAPQYEKLFF	TGTGCCAGCAGCGGGGCTCCCCAGTATGAAAAACTGTTTTTT
.	TRBV10-3	TRBJ1-1	TRBD1	CAVQGDTEAFF	TGTGCCGTACAGGGGGACACTGAAGCTTTCTTT
.	TRBV7-2	TRBJ2-3	.	CASSLAMGGMTDTQYF	TGTGCCAGCAGCTTAGCTATGGGCGGGATGACAGATACGCAGTATTTT
few	TRBV28	TRBJ2-1	.	CASSLADRGQFF	TGTGCCAGCAGTTTAGCAGACCGGGGGCAGTTCTTC
.	TRBV5-1	TRBJ2-7	.	CASSLVLATDYEQYF	TGCGCCAGCAGCTTGGTGCTCGCTACCGACTACGAGCAGTACTTC
few	TRBV28	TRBJ2-2	.	CASFTGLPGELFF	TGTGCCAGCTTCACAGGGCTTCCCGGGGAGCTGTTTTTT
.	TRBV27	TRBJ2-3	TRBD2	CASSWGGLGDTQYF	TGTGCCAGCAGCTGGGGGGGTCTCGGGGATACGCAGTATTTT
.	TRBV5-1	TRBJ2-1	TRBD2	CASSSGLAGHSYNEQFF	TGCGCCAGCAGTTCGGGACTAGCGGGACACTCCTACAATGAGCAGTTCTTC
.	TRBV9	TRBJ2-3	.	CASSVVPGTDTQYF	TGTGCCAGCAGCGTAGTCCCAGGCACAGATACGCAGTATTTT
.	TRBV6-4	TRBJ2-4	TRBD2	CASSGTSGSIAKNIQYF	TGTGCCAGCAGCGGGACTAGCGGGAGTATCGCCAAAAACATTCAGTACTTC
.	TRBV2	TRBJ2-7	TRBD2	CASSHGLAGDASYEQYF	TGTGCCAGCAGCCATGGACTAGCGGGAGATGCTTCCTACGAGCAGTACTTC
.	TRBV30	TRBJ1-2	.	CAWSPGDYGYTF	TGTGCCTGGAGTCCGGGGGACTATGGCTACACCTTC
.	TRBV2	TRBJ2-5	.	CASSETVWETQYF	TGTGCCAGCAGTGAAACGGTTTGGGAGACCCAGTACTTC
.	TRBV28	TRBJ1-1	.	CASRTQGNTEAFF	TGTGCCAGCAGAACTCAGGGGAACACTGAAGCTTTCTTT
.	TRBV27	TRBJ2-7	.	CASSFSTGTAWEQYF	TGTGCCAGCAGTTTCTCCACCGGGACTGCATGGGAGCAGTACTTC
.	TRBV7-2	TRBJ1-2	.	CASSGRQGSWNYGYTF	TGTGCCAGCAGCGGGCGGCAGGGTTCTTGGAACTATGGCTACACCTTC
.	TRBV5-5	TRBJ2-3	.	CASSESPDTQYF	TGTGCCAGCAGCGAGAGTCCAGATACGCAGTATTTT
.	TRBV28	TRBJ1-4	TRBD1	CASSSGTGYEKLFF	TGTGCCAGCAGTTCAGGGACAGGGTATGAAAAACTGTTTTTT
.	TRBV7-9	TRBJ1-5	.	CASSLDWQGRGQSQPQHF	TGTGCCAGCAGCTTGGACTGGCAGGGACGGGGACAAAGTCAGCCCCAGCATTTT
once	TRBV6-1	TRBJ2-7	TRBD1	CASRATGGIREQYF	TGTGCCAGCAGAGCCACAGGGGGCATTAGGGAGCAGTACTTC
.	TRBV5-1	TRBJ2-7	.	CASSSLQGLSYEQYF	TGCGCCAGCAGCTCCTTACAGGGTCTGTCCTACGAGCAGTACTTC
.	TRBV11-3	TRBJ2-1	.	CASSEQGEQFF	TGTGCCAGCAGCGAACAGGGAGAGCAGTTCTTC
.	TRBV6-1	TRBJ1-5	TRBD1	CASSDLRGDSSPGGNQPQHF	TGTGCCAGCAGTGATTTAAGGGGGGACAGTAGTCCCGGAGGCAATCAGCCCCAGCATTTT
.	TRBV4-2	TRBJ2-3	.	CASSKSGLGSTDTQYF	TGTGCCAGCAGCAAGAGCGGCCTTGGGAGCACAGATACGCAGTATTTT
.	TRBV25-1	TRBJ2-1	TRBD2	CASSENYLAGVYNEQFF	TGTGCCAGCAGTGAAAATTACCTAGCGGGAGTTTACAATGAGCAGTTCTTC
.	TRBV13	TRBJ2-7	.	CASSFRYEGSYEQYF	TGTGCCAGCAGCTTCAGGTATGAGGGCTCCTACGAGCAGTACTTC
.	TRBV5-1	TRBJ1-4	.	CASSPGLLLTNEKLFF	TGCGCCAGCAGCCCCGGACTTCTATTAACTAATGAAAAACTGTTTTTT
.	TRBV5-6	TRBJ2-5	.	CASSLVQGETQYF	TGTGCCAGCAGCTTGGTACAGGGAGAGACCCAGTACTTC
.	TRBV19	TRBJ1-5	.	CASSITQYSNQPQHF	TGTGCCAGTAGTATCACACAGTATAGCAATCAGCCCCAGCATTTT
.	TRBV2	TRBJ2-7	.	CASRTDRSSYEQYF	TGTGCCAGCAGGACTGACAGGAGCTCCTACGAGCAGTACTTC
.	TRBV27	TRBJ2-5	TRBD2	CASSLFSGMETQYF	TGTGCCAGCAGTTTATTTAGCGGGATGGAGACCCAGTACTTC
.	TRBV5-4	TRBJ2-2	TRBD2	CASKVAGVNTGELFF	TGTGCCAGCAAGGTAGCGGGAGTAAACACCGGGGAGCTGTTTTTT
.	TRBV2	TRBJ1-1	.	CASSPGFGDEAFF	TGTGCCAGCAGTCCGGGGTTCGGAGATGAAGCTTTCTTT
once	TRBV6-1	TRBJ1-1	TRBD1	CASATDRARTEAFF	TGTGCCAGCGCTACTGACAGGGCTAGAACTGAAGCTTTCTTT
.	TRBV19	TRBJ2-5	.	CASSVTGFQETQYF	TGTGCCAGTAGTGTTACAGGGTTCCAAGAGACCCAGTACTTC
.	TRBV29-1	TRBJ2-1	TRBD1	CSADPGQGGYEQFF	TGCAGCGCTGACCCGGGACAGGGGGGGTATGAGCAGTTCTTC
.	TRBV7-9	TRBJ2-7	TRBD1	CASSLLTGGEQYF	TGTGCCAGCAGCTTACTTACAGGGGGCGAGCAGTACTTC
.	TRBV29-1	TRBJ1-2	TRBD1	CSVDGQGLGYTF	TGCAGCGTTGATGGACAGGGTCTCGGCTACACCTTC
.	TRBV28	TRBJ2-1	TRBD1	CASSSTGGRFNEQFF	TGTGCCAGCAGCTCCACAGGGGGGAGGTTCAATGAGCAGTTCTTC
.	TRBV9	TRBJ2-1	TRBD2	CASSVVSGGSYNEQFF	TGTGCCAGCAGCGTAGTCAGCGGGGGGTCCTACAATGAGCAGTTCTTC
.	TRBV5-1	TRBJ2-3	TRBD1	CASSLLGQASTDTQYF	TGCGCCAGCAGCTTGCTTGGACAGGCGAGCACAGATACGCAGTATTTT
many	TRBV5-1	TRBJ1-1	TRBD1	CASSHPDREAFF	TGCGCCAGCAGCCATCCGGACAGGGAAGCTTTCTTT
.	TRBV7-2	TRBJ2-3	TRBD1	CASSLGYRGPTDTQYF	TGTGCCAGCAGCTTAGGGTACAGGGGGCCCACAGATACGCAGTATTTT
few	TRBV7-3	TRBJ2-1	TRBD1	CASSLTGTQGAGYNEQFF	TGTGCCAGCAGCTTAACGGGCACACAGGGGGCAGGCTACAATGAGCAGTTCTTC
.	TRBV4-1	TRBJ1-2	TRBD1	CASSPGGAGYTF	TGCGCCAGCAGCCCAGGGGGCGCGGGCTACACCTTC
.	TRBV19	TRBJ1-2	TRBD1	CASRNGTGGNYGYTF	TGTGCCAGTAGAAACGGGACAGGAGGAAACTATGGCTACACCTTC
.	TRBV19	TRBJ1-2	TRBD1	CASSTTGASLENYGYTF	TGTGCCAGTAGTACGACAGGGGCCAGCCTTGAAAACTATGGCTACACCTTC
.	TRBV6-6	TRBJ2-1	TRBD2	CASSYSGLADNEQFF	TGTGCCAGCAGTTACTCGGGACTAGCGGATAATGAGCAGTTCTTC
.	TRBV2	TRBJ2-7	TRBD2	CASSVTSGQYEQYF	TGTGCCAGCAGTGTAACTAGCGGACAGTACGAGCAGTACTTC
.	TRBV5-1	TRBJ2-7	TRBD1	CASSLGGPYEQYF	TGCGCCAGCAGCTTAGGGGGCCCCTACGAGCAGTACTTC
.	TRBV5-1	TRBJ2-7	TRBD2	CASSLVWGEGHRSYEQYF	TGCGCCAGCAGCTTGGTTTGGGGGGAGGGCCATCGGTCCTACGAGCAGTACTTC